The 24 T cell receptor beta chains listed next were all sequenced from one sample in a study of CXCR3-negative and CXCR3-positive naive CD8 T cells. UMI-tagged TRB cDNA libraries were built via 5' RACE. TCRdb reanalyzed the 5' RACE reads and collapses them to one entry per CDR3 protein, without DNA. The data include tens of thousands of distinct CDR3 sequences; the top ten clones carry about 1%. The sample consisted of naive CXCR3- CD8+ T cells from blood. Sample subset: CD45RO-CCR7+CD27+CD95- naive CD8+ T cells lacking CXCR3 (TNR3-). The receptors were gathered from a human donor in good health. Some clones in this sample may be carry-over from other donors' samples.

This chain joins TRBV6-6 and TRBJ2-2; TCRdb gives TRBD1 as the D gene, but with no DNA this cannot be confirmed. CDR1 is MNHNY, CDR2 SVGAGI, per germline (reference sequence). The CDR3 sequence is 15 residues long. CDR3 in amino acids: CASSSGTGAGGELFF.

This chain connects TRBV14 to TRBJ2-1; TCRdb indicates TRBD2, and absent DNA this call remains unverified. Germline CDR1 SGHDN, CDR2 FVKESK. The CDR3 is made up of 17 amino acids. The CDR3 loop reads CASSQVGLGNGPNEQFF.

CDR3 amino acids: CASTNRDREYGYTF. The gene calls are TRBV19 and TRBJ1-2; TCRdb selects TRBD1, and the lack of DNA leaves this call unchecked. Germline V CDR1 and CDR2: LNHDA, SQIVND (reference sequence). This CDR3 has 14 residues.

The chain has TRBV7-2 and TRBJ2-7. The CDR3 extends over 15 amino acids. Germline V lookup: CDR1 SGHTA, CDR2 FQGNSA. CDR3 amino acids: CASSYSVSYSFEQYF.

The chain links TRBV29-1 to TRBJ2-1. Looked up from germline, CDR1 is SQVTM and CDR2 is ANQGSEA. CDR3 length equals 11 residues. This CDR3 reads CSVMQQNEQFF.

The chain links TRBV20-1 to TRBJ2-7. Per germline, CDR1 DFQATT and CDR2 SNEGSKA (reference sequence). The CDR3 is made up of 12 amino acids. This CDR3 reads CSASRTSYEQYF.

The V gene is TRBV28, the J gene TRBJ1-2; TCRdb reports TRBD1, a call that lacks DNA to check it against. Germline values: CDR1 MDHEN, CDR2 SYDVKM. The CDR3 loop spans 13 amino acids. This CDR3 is CASSFPGQIGYTF.

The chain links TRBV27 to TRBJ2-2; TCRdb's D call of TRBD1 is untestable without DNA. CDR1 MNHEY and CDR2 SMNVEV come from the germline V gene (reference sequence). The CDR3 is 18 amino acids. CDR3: CASSNRDRDSFLAGELFF.

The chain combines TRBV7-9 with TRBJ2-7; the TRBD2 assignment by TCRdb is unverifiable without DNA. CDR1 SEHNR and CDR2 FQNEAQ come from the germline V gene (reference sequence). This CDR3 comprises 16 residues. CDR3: CASSFSLGEISYEQYF.

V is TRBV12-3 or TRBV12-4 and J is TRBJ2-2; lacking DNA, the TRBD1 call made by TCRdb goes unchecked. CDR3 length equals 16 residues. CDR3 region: CASRPRNRGLNGELFF.

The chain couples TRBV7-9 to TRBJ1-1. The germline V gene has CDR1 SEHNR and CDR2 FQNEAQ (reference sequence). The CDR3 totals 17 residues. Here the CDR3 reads CASTARLRRTENTEAFF.

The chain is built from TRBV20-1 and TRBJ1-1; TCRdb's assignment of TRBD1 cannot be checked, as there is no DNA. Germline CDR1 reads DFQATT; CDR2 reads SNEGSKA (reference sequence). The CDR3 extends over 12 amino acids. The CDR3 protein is CSAKYRDTEAFF.

The CDR3: CASSLEDRGVETQYF. The chain has TRBV28 and TRBJ2-5; TCRdb's assignment of TRBD1 cannot be checked, as there is no DNA. The CDR3 is 15 amino acids. Germline V gene lookup returns CDR1 MDHEN and CDR2 SYDVKM.

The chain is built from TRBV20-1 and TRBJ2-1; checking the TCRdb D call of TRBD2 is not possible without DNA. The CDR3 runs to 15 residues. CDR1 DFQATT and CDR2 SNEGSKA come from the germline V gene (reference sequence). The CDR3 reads CSARPLAGDYNEQFF.

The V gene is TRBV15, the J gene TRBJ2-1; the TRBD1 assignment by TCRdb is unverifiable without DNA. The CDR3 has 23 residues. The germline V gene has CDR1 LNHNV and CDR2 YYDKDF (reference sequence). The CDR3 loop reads CATSRDRAGRDRGNRSSYNEQFF.

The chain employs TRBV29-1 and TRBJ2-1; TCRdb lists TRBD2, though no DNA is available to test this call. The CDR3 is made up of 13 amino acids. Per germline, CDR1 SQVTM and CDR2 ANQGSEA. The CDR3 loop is CSVRGGSVNEQFF.

CDR3: CASRDNSWDRVNTDTQYF. The chain carries TRBV11-2 and TRBJ2-3; TCRdb's D call, TRBD1, is unchecked because there is no DNA. CDR1 SGHAT and CDR2 FQNNGV come from the germline V gene. This CDR3 has 18 residues. The variable domain in full, completed from reference TRBV11-2 and TRBJ2-3, reads EAGVAQSPRYKIIEKRQSVAFWCNPISGHATLYWYQQILGQGPKLLIQFQNNGVVDDSQLPKDRFSAERLKGVDSTLKIQPAKLEDSAVYLCASRDNSWDRVNTDTQYFGPGTRLTVL.

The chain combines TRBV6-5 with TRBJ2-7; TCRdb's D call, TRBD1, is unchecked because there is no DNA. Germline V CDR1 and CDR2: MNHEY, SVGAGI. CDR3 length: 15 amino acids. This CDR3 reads CASSPNWGTHYEQYF.

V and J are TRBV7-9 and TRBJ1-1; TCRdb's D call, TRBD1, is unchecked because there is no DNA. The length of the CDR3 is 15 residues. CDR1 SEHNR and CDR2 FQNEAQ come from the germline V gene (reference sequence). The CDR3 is CASSLEAWGDTEAFF. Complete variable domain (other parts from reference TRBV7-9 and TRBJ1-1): DTGVSQNPRHKITKRGQNVTFRCDPISEHNRLYWYRQTLGQGPEFLTYFQNEAQLEKSRLLSDRFSAERPKGSFSTLEIQRTEQGDSAMYLCASSLEAWGDTEAFFGQGTRLTVV.

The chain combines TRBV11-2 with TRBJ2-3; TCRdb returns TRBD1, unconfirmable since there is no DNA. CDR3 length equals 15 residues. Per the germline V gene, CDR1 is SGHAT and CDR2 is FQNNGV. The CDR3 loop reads CASSLGGGLSDTQYF.

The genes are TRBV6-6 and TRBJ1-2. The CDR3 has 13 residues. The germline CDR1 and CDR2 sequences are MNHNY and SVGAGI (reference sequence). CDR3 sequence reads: CASSYPGLTGYTF.

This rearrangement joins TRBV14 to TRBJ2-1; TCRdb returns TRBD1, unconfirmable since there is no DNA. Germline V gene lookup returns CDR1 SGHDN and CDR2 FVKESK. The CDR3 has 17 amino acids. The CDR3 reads CASSRRDGISSYNEQFF.

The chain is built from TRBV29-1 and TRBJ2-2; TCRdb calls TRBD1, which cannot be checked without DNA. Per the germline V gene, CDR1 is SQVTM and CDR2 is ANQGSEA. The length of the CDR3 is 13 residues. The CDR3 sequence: CSALRDGTGELFF.

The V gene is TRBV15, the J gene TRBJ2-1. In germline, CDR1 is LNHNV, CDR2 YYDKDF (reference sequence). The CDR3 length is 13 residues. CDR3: CATSRDEMGEQFF.